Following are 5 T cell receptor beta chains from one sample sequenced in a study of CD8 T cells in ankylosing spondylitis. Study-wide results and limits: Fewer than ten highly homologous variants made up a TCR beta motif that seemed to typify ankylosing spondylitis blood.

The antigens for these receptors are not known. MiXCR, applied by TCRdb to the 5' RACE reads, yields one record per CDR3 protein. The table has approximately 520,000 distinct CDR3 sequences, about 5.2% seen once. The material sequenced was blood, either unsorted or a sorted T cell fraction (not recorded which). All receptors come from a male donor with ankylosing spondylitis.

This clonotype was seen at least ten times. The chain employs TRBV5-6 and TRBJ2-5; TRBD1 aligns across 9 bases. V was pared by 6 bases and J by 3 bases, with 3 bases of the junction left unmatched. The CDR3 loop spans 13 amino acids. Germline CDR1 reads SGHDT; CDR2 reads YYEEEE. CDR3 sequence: CASTRTGEETQYF. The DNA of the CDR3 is TGTGCCAGCACCCGGACAGGGGAAGAGACCCAGTACTTC. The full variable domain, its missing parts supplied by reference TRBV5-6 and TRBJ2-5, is DAGVTQSPTHLIKTRGQQVTLRCSPKSGHDTVSWYQQALGQGPQFIFQYYEEEERQRGNFPDRFSGHQFPNYSSELNVNALLLGDSALYLCASTRTGEETQYFGPGTRLLVL.

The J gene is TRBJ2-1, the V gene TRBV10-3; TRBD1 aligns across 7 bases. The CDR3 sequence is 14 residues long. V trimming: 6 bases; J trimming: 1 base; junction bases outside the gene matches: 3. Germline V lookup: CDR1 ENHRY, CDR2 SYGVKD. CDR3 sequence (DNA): TGTGCCATCAGGGGACAGTTTTCCTACAATGAGCAGTTCTTC. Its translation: CAIRGQFSYNEQFF.

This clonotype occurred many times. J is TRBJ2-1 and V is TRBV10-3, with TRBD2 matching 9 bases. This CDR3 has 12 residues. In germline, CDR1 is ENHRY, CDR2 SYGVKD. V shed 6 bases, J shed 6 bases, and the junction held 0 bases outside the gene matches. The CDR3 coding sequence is TGTGCCATCAGGGGACTAGCCAATGAGCAGTTCTTC. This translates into CAIRGLANEQFF.

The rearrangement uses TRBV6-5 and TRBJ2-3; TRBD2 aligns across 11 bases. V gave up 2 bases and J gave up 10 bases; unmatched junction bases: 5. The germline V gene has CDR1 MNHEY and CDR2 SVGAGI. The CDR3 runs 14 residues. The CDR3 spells CASSYLAGGNPQYF. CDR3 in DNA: TGTGCCAGCAGTTACCTAGCGGGGGGAAATCCGCAGTATTTT.

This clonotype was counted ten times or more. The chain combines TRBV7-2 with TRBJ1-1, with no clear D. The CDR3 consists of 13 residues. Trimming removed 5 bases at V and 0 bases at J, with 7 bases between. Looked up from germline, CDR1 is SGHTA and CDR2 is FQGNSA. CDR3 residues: CASSARMNTEAFF. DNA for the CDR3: TGTGCCAGCAGCGCGCGCATGAACACTGAAGCTTTCTTT.